A single sample gave rise to the 10 T cell receptor beta chains below, sequenced in a study of control samples from healthy donors and cancer patients. The method was immunoSEQ multiplex PCR; TCRdb's version includes in-frame clones alone and lacks a portion of them. The table lists about 51,000 clones, approximately 91% of them singletons. The sample comprised PBMCs. These receptors all stem from a man between 45 and 60 years old with head and neck cancer.

The rearrangement links TRBV30 to TRBJ2-1; no clear D gene. Germline-derived CDR1 and CDR2 are GTSNPN and SVGIG (reference sequence). This CDR3 comprises 15 residues. V gave up 4 bases and J gave up 6 bases, with 19 bases separating them. The CDR3 coding sequence is TGTGCCTGGACCGCAATAGGGAAGGGCCTCAATGAGCAGTTCTTC. Encoded protein: CAWTAIGKGLNEQFF.

This sequence joins TRBV6-2 or TRBV6-3 and TRBJ1-2; a possible D gene is TRBD1 (6 bases). Germline assignment: CDR1 MNHEY and CDR2 SVGEGT. V was clipped by 5 bases and J by 2 bases, with 6 bases between them. This CDR3 has 12 amino acids. CDR3 nucleotides: TGTGCCAGCAGTCAGGGGAACTATGGCTACACCTTC. Translating it yields CASSQGNYGYTF.

This clone was seen only once. The chain couples TRBV5-1 to TRBJ1-6; 7 bases are shared with TRBD1. The V gene's germline CDR1 is SGHRS and CDR2 YFSETQ. The junction had 7 bases not matched to a gene; V was cut back by 0 bases and J by 13 bases. This CDR3 has 14 amino acids. DNA of the CDR3: TGCGCCAGCAGCTTGGGGACAGGAGGGGTGCCCCTCCACTTT. Protein: CASSLGTGGVPLHF.

This chain links TRBV3-1 (or the pseudogene TRBV3-2) with TRBJ1-4, with D possibly matching TRBD1 (5 bases). This CDR3 has 15 amino acids. CDR1 is LGHDT, CDR2 YNNKEL, per germline (reference sequence). V lost 1 base to trimming and J lost 8 bases, with 14 bases between them. The CDR3 DNA is TGTGCCAGCAGCCAAGGGCCCCAGGGCAGGGAAAAACTGTTTTTT. Its translation: CASSQGPQGREKLFF.

This sequence joins TRBV11-2 and TRBJ2-7; D is ambiguous. Germline V lookup: CDR1 SGHAT, CDR2 FQNNGV. This CDR3 region has 14 residues. Deletions cut 2 bases from V and 5 bases from J, with 13 bases between. As DNA, the CDR3 is TGTGCCAGCAGCTTACTGGCACCTCTCCACGAGCAGTACTTC. Protein: CASSLLAPLHEQYF. Looking up the rest from reference TRBV11-2 and TRBJ2-7 gives the full variable domain: EAGVAQSPRYKIIEKRQSVAFWCNPISGHATLYWYQQILGQGPKLLIQFQNNGVVDDSQLPKDRFSAERLKGVDSTLKIQPAKLEDSAVYLCASSLLAPLHEQYFGPGTRLTVT.

V is TRBV19 and J is TRBJ2-1; 7 bases are a match to TRBD1. V was clipped by 2 bases and J by 7 bases; unmatched bases: 5. This CDR3 has 14 amino acids. The germline CDR1 and CDR2 sequences are LNHDA and SQIVND (reference sequence). CDR3 DNA sequence: TGTGCCAGTAGTATACAGACAGGGCGTAATGAGCAGTTCTTC. This codes for CASSIQTGRNEQFF.

This chain joins TRBV4-3 and TRBJ2-2; D ambiguous. CDR1 LGHNA and CDR2 YSLEER come from the germline V gene. Trimming took 1 base from V and 7 from J, leaving 10 bases between them. This CDR3 has 14 residues. The DNA for the CDR3 is TGCGCCAGCAGCCAAGTGGGCCCGCTCGGGGAGCTGTTTTTT. Its protein product is CASSQVGPLGELFF.

The chain uses TRBV11-2 and TRBJ2-7; D is unclear. The germline V and J ends were trimmed by 5 bases and 6 bases, with 11 bases remaining between them. Germline CDR1 reads SGHAT; CDR2 reads FQNNGV. This CDR3 is 12 amino acids long. Here the CDR3 reads CASSRFSREQYF. The CDR3 DNA reads TGTGCCAGCAGCCGCTTCTCCCGCGAGCAGTACTTC.

The CDR3 sequence is CASSGQNYGYTF. The CDR3 DNA reads TGTGCCAGCAGTGGCCAGAACTATGGCTACACCTTC. The rearrangement links TRBV2 to TRBJ1-2; D remains ambiguous. With 4 bases removed from V and 2 bases from J, the gap between germline ends came to 5 bases. The CDR3 spans 12 residues. Per the germline V gene, CDR1 is SNHLY and CDR2 is FYNNEI. The full variable domain, completed using reference TRBV2 and TRBJ1-2, is EPEVTQTPSHQVTQMGQEVILRCVPISNHLYFYWYRQILGQKVEFLVSFYNNEISEKSEIFDDQFSVERPDGSNFTLKIRSTKLEDSAMYFCASSGQNYGYTFGSGTRLTVV.

The chain employs TRBV5-1 and TRBJ1-3; possibly TRBD1 for D (6 bases). Between the trimmed V and J ends, which lost 0 bases and 4 bases, there was a span of 8 bases. The CDR3 length is 14 residues. CDR1 is SGHRS and CDR2 is YFSETQ in the germline V gene. CDR3 bases: TGCGCCAGCAGCTTGGCAGGGGTCGGAAACACCATATATTTT. It yields the protein CASSLAGVGNTIYF.